The rows below give T cell receptor beta chains drawn from one sample of a study of T cell responses to AZD1222 COVID-19 vaccine. Clones were read by immunoSEQ multiplex PCR, and TCRdb kept only the in-frame ones, dropping some. The table has approximately 57,000 clones, around 88% seen once. The specimen comprised peripheral blood, sampled on day 0 of AZD1222 vaccination. The receptors were sampled from an adult in good health. Both conserved end residues are part of each CDR3. D genes are given only for firm matches. Size tells how often a clone was seen (once, few, many) or the class of an expanded clone, and some rows leave it out.

d_gene: TRBD1
j_gene: TRBJ1-2
v_gene: TRBV18
abundance: -
CDR3nt: TGTGCCAGCTCACCACAGGGACAGGACTATGGCTACACCTTC
CDR3aa: CASSPQGQDYGYTF

d_gene: -
j_gene: TRBJ1-3
v_gene: TRBV19
abundance: -
CDR3nt: TGTGCCAGTACCCTAACGTCCGGGGGGGCTATTTCTGGAAACACCATATATTTT
CDR3aa: CASTLTSGGAISGNTIYF

d_gene: -
j_gene: TRBJ2-5
v_gene: TRBV21-1
abundance: -
CDR3nt: TGTGCCAGCAGCAAATCGGGTAATATTCAGGATCGGTTCGGGGAGACCCAGTACTTC
CDR3aa: CASSKSGNIQDRFGETQYF

d_gene: -
j_gene: TRBJ2-1
v_gene: TRBV6-4
abundance: -
CDR3nt: TGTGCCAGCAGTGACAGCGAGATCGGTGAGCAGTTCTTC
CDR3aa: CASSDSEIGEQFF

d_gene: TRBD2
j_gene: TRBJ2-1
v_gene: TRBV7-2
abundance: -
CDR3nt: TGTGCCAGCAGCTTAGAGCGGGACGCCTACAATGAGCAGTTCTTC
CDR3aa: CASSLERDAYNEQFF

d_gene: TRBD2
j_gene: TRBJ2-7
v_gene: TRBV28
abundance: -
CDR3nt: TGTGCCAGCCTAGCGGGACCGTTACGGGAGCAGTACTTC
CDR3aa: CASLAGPLREQYF

d_gene: -
j_gene: TRBJ2-3
v_gene: TRBV5-4
abundance: -
CDR3nt: TGTGCCAGCAGCTTGGATAGCGGACCTAGCACAGATACGCAGTATTTT
CDR3aa: CASSLDSGPSTDTQYF

d_gene: TRBD2
j_gene: TRBJ2-7
v_gene: TRBV7-2
abundance: -
CDR3nt: TGTGCCAGCAGCTTGCCTAGCGGGAGTGGAGTAAAGTACTTC
CDR3aa: CASSLPSGSGVKYF

d_gene: TRBD1
j_gene: TRBJ1-2
v_gene: TRBV19
abundance: -
CDR3nt: TGTGCCAGTACCTCCGGGGACAGGGCCCTAAGCTACACCTTC
CDR3aa: CASTSGDRALSYTF

d_gene: -
j_gene: TRBJ2-4
v_gene: TRBV14
abundance: -
CDR3nt: TGTGCCAGCAGCCAAGATGATCCAACAGGGACTAAAAACATTCAGTACTTC
CDR3aa: CASSQDDPTGTKNIQYF

d_gene: -
j_gene: TRBJ2-5
v_gene: TRBV7-3
abundance: -
CDR3nt: TGTGCCAGCAGCTCCTACTCCGCTGGGACCCAGTACTTC
CDR3aa: CASSSYSAGTQYF

d_gene: -
j_gene: TRBJ2-7
v_gene: TRBV29-1
abundance: -
CDR3nt: TGCAGCGTGCGGACAGCCACCAACGAGCAGTACTTC
CDR3aa: CSVRTATNEQYF

d_gene: TRBD2
j_gene: TRBJ2-7
v_gene: TRBV28
abundance: -
CDR3nt: TGTGCCAGCAGTTTGGCTAGCGGGACCTACGAGCAGTACTTC
CDR3aa: CASSLASGTYEQYF

d_gene: -
j_gene: TRBJ2-7
v_gene: TRBV3-1/TRBV3-2
abundance: -
CDR3nt: TGTGCCAGCAGCCCGCGACAGGACTACGAGCAGTACTTC
CDR3aa: CASSPRQDYEQYF

d_gene: -
j_gene: TRBJ1-6
v_gene: TRBV28
abundance: -
CDR3nt: TGTGCCAGCAGTCCGAGGGTCTTTAGCTCCTATAATTCACCCCTCCACTTT
CDR3aa: CASSPRVFSSYNSPLHF

d_gene: -
j_gene: TRBJ2-1
v_gene: TRBV14
abundance: -
CDR3nt: TGTGCCAGCAGCCAAGGCTGGGGGGACAATGAGCAGTTCTTC
CDR3aa: CASSQGWGDNEQFF

d_gene: -
j_gene: TRBJ1-5
v_gene: TRBV7-7
abundance: -
CDR3nt: TGTGCTAGCAGCTTAGTGTTCCAGGGTAATCAGCCCCAGCATTTT
CDR3aa: CASSLVFQGNQPQHF

d_gene: -
j_gene: TRBJ2-1
v_gene: TRBV19
abundance: -
CDR3nt: TGTGCCAGTAGTATAGCAGTCGGAAATGAGCAGTTCTTC
CDR3aa: CASSIAVGNEQFF

d_gene: TRBD2
j_gene: TRBJ2-2
v_gene: TRBV5-1
abundance: -
CDR3nt: TGCGCCAGCAGTCGCTCTGGGACTACGAACACCGGGGAGCTGTTTTTT
CDR3aa: CASSRSGTTNTGELFF

d_gene: -
j_gene: TRBJ1-5
v_gene: TRBV3-1/TRBV3-2
abundance: few
CDR3nt: TGTGCCAGCAGCCAAGGGACGGGTAGCAATCAGCCCCAGCATTTT
CDR3aa: CASSQGTGSNQPQHF

d_gene: TRBD1
j_gene: TRBJ2-7
v_gene: TRBV29-1
abundance: -
CDR3nt: TGCAGCGTTGTACAGGGGATCGGCGAGCAGTACTTC
CDR3aa: CSVVQGIGEQYF

d_gene: TRBD1
j_gene: TRBJ1-2
v_gene: TRBV19
abundance: once
CDR3nt: TGTGCCAGTAGCATCGGGACAGACAACTATGGCTACACCTTC
CDR3aa: CASSIGTDNYGYTF